Listed below are T cell receptor beta chains from one sample, sequenced in a study of cytomegalovirus exposure and HLA in healthy donors. TCRdb's copy holds only in-frame clones and misses some; the assay was immunoSEQ multiplex PCR. The sample lists 150,000 or so clones, around 89% occurring once. Source material: PBMCs. The receptors were gathered from a woman aged 30 to 39 in good health and CMV-seropositive. The CDR3 runs from the conserved cysteine through the conserved F or W.

J,V,CDR3
TRBJ2-5,TRBV15,CATSRSRAKETQYF
TRBJ1-4,TRBV28,CASSLGHYEKLFF
TRBJ2-2,TRBV2,CASCRGRGLPAVPNTGELFF
TRBJ2-1,TRBV4-1,CASSQVDMGLSYNEQFF
TRBJ2-1,TRBV9,CASSRGGLDNEQFF
TRBJ1-2,TRBV7-2,CASSLADRGQGYTF
TRBJ2-7,TRBV10-3,CASNPGTSYEQYF
TRBJ2-3,TRBV7-8,CASSLSAGAYTQYF
TRBJ2-3,TRBV6-4,CASSPRVSHRQDTQYF
TRBJ2-7,TRBV7-2,CASSLGGTAGLEQYF
TRBJ2-5,TRBV7-2,CASSPNRGKETQYF
TRBJ1-2,TRBV5-1,CASSLGAPGNGYTF
TRBJ1-5,TRBV15,CATSRDREEGNQPQHF
TRBJ2-5,TRBV5-1,CASSGSGRAPETQYF
TRBJ2-5,TRBV15,CATSRDRAGGQETQYF
TRBJ1-1,TRBV5-4,CASSGAQGARPEAFF
TRBJ2-2,TRBV2,CASSEVTGVGELFF
TRBJ1-2,TRBV10-3,CAISPTEIGYGYTF
TRBJ2-7,TRBV29-1,CSVESFGTGDSYEQYF
TRBJ2-1,TRBV4-1,CASSQGLRRREGSRWDEQFF
TRBJ1-2,TRBV28,CASSSSPHRLKNYGYTF
TRBJ2-7,TRBV2,CASSDFRGRYEQYF
TRBJ2-2,TRBV2,CASSARTERIGELFF
TRBJ1-2,TRBV10-3,CAISESAGGDYGYTF
TRBJ1-5,TRBV2,CASSTQGEVQPQHF
TRBJ2-3,TRBV27,CASSFVGRFGTDTQYF